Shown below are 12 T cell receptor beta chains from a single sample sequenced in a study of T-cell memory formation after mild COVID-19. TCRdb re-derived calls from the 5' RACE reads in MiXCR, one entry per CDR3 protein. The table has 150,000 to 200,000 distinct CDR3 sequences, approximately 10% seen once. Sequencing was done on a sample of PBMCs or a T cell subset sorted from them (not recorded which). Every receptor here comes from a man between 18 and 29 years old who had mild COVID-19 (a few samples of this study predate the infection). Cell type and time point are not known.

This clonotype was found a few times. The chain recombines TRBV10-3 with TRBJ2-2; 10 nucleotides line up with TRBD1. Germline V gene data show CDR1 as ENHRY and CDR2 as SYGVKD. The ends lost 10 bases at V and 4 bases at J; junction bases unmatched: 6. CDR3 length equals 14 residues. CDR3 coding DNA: TGTGCCAGCACCGGGACAGGGGCCACCGGGGAGCTGTTTTTT. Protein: CASTGTGATGELFF.

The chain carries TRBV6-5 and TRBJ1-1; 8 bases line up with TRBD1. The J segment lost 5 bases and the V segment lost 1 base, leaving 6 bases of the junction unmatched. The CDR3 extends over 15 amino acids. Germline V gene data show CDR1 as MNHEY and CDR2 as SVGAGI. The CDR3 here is CASSYWGTGETEAFF. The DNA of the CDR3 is TGTGCCAGCAGTTACTGGGGGACAGGCGAGACTGAAGCTTTCTTT.

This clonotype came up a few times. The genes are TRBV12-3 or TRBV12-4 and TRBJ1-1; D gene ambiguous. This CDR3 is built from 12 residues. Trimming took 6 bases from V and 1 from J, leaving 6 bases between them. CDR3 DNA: TGTGCCAGCAGGTGGACGAACACTGAAGCTTTCTTT. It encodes CASRWTNTEAFF.

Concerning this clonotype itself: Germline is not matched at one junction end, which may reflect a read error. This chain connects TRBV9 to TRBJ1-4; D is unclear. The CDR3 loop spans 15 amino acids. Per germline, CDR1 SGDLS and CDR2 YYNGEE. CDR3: CSSSPSGWGSEKLFF. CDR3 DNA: TGTTCCAGCAGCCCAAGCGGGTGGGGAAGTGAAAAACTGTTTTTT.

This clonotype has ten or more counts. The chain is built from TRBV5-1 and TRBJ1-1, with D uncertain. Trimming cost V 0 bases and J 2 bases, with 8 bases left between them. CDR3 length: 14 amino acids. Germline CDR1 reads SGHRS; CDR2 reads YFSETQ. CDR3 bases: TGCGCCAGCAGCTTGGTTCCGGGTAACACTGAAGCTTTCTTT. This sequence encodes CASSLVPGNTEAFF.

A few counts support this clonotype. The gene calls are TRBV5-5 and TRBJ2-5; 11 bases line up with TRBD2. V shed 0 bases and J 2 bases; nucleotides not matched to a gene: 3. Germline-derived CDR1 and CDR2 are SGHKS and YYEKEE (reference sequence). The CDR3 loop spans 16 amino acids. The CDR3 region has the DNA TGTGCCAGCAGCTTGGTCCGACTAGCGGGGCAAGAGACCCAGTACTTC. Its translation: CASSLVRLAGQETQYF.

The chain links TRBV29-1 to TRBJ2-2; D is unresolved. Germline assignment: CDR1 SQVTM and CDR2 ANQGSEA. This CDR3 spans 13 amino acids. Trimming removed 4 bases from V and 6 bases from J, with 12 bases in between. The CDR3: CSVGPPEAGELFF. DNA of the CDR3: TGCAGCGTTGGTCCCCCTGAGGCCGGGGAGCTGTTTTTT.

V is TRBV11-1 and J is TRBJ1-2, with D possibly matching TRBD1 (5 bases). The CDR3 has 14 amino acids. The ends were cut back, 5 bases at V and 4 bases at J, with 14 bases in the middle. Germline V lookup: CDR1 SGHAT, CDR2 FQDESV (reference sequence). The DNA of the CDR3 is TGTGCCAGCAGCCAGACAGAACGATCCTATGGCTACACCTTC. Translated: CASSQTERSYGYTF.

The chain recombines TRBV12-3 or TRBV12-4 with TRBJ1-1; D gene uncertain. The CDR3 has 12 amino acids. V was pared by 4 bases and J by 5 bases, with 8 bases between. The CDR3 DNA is TGTGCCAGCAGTTATGGTCATACTGAAGCTTTCTTT. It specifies CASSYGHTEAFF.

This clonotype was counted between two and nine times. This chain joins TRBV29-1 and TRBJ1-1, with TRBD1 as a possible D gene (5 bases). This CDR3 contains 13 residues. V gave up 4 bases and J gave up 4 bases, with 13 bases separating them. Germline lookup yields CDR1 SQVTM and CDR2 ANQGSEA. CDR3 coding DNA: TGCAGCGTTGCCGAGGGGAGAGGCACTGAAGCTTTCTTT. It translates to CSVAEGRGTEAFF.

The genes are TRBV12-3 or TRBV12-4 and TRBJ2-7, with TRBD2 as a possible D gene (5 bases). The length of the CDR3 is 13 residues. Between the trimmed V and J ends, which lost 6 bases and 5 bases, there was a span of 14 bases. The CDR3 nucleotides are TGTGCCAGCAGACCCGGGGTCGTGGACGAGCAGTACTTC. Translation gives CASRPGVVDEQYF.

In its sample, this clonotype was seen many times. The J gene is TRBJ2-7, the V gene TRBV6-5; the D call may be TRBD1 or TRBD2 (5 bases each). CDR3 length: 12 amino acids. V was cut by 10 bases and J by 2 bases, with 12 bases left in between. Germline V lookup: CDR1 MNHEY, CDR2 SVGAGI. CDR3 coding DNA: TGTGCCACCCGGGACCAGGCCTACGAGCAGTACGTC. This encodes CATRDQAYEQYV.